This T cell receptor beta chain was sequenced during a study of shared clonotypes between healthy human individuals. Study-wide results and limits: Sampling was confined to blood; repertoires within tissues likely differ.

The CDR3 runs to 14 residues. V was shortened by 1 base and J by 2 bases, with 8 bases between the two germline ends. Germline V lookup: CDR1 MDHEN, CDR2 SYDVKM. PCR replicates performed on unsorted PBMC used around 310 ng DNA, approximately 33,000 T cell genomes. Sequencing used immunoSEQ multiplex PCR; TCRdb keeps in-frame clones, though not all of them. Here the sample spans 400,000 to 600,000 clones, 75% to 80% being singletons. When samples were unsorted, roughly 91 million PBMCs were used for genomic DNA. A note on this clone: The target antigen is unknown.

The chain carries TRBV28 and TRBJ1-2; D is unresolved. The receptor was isolated from a woman in her thirties or forties in good health. Some clones in this sample may be carry-over from other donors' samples. Sequenced: PBMCs. This CDR3 reads CASSLSLRNYGYTF. The CDR3 coding sequence is TGTGCCAGCAGTTTATCTCTGAGAAACTATGGCTACACCTTC.